This is a list of T cell receptor beta chains from one sample in a study of T-cell memory formation after mild COVID-19. A single record per CDR3 protein comes from TCRdb applying MiXCR to the 5' RACE reads. Here the sample spans hundreds of thousands of distinct CDR3 sequences, nearly 25% being singletons. The sequenced sample consisted of PBMCs or a T cell subset sorted from them (not recorded which). The source of these receptors is an adult woman who had mild COVID-19 (a few samples of this study predate the infection). Cell type and time point are not known. CDR3s include the opening cysteine and the closing phenylalanine or tryptophan. A D gene is named only where the DNA matches it firmly. Size is omitted from some rows. Given values are once, few, many or a class for expanded clones.

d_gene: NA
v_gene: TRBV9
j_gene: TRBJ1-2
abundance: once
CDR3aa: CASSDSTGDGGYTF
CDR3nt: TGTGCCAGCAGCGACTCGACAGGAGACGGTGGCTACACCTTC

d_gene: NA
v_gene: TRBV5-6
j_gene: TRBJ2-1
abundance: many
CDR3aa: CASSLRQGINEQFF
CDR3nt: TGTGCCAGCAGCTTGCGGCAGGGGATAAATGAGCAGTTCTTC

d_gene: TRBD1
v_gene: TRBV3-1
j_gene: TRBJ2-3
abundance: NA
CDR3aa: CASSVRQGTDTQYF
CDR3nt: TGTGCCAGCAGCGTTCGACAGGGGACAGATACGCAGTATTTT

d_gene: NA
v_gene: TRBV27
j_gene: TRBJ2-6
abundance: NA
CDR3aa: CASSLSRTSFGVRSSGANVLTF
CDR3nt: TGTGCCAGCAGTTTATCGAGAACCTCTTTCGGGGTGAGAAGCTCTGGGGCCAACGTCCTGACTTTC

d_gene: TRBD2
v_gene: TRBV4-2
j_gene: TRBJ2-1
abundance: few
CDR3aa: CASSQTLADSYNEQFF
CDR3nt: TGTGCCAGCAGCCAGACTCTAGCGGATTCCTACAATGAGCAGTTCTTC

d_gene: TRBD2
v_gene: TRBV9
j_gene: TRBJ2-7
abundance: few
CDR3aa: CASSVGLAGPYEQYF
CDR3nt: TGTGCCAGCAGCGTAGGGCTAGCGGGGCCCTACGAGCAGTACTTC

d_gene: TRBD2
v_gene: TRBV20-1
j_gene: TRBJ2-3
abundance: few
CDR3aa: CSASPLAGPDTQYF
CDR3nt: TGCAGTGCCAGCCCACTAGCGGGACCAGATACGCAGTATTTT

d_gene: NA
v_gene: TRBV20-1
j_gene: TRBJ2-7
abundance: few
CDR3aa: CSGRGGDEQYF
CDR3nt: TGCAGTGGGAGAGGTGGGGACGAGCAGTACTTC

d_gene: NA
v_gene: TRBV24-1
j_gene: TRBJ2-7
abundance: NA
CDR3aa: CATSDFVRLNGYEQYF
CDR3nt: TGTGCCACCAGTGATTTCGTTCGACTAAACGGCTACGAGCAGTACTTC

d_gene: TRBD2
v_gene: TRBV7-2
j_gene: TRBJ2-3
abundance: many
CDR3aa: CASSLLAGGPDTQYF
CDR3nt: TGTGCCAGCAGCTTACTAGCGGGGGGACCAGATACGCAGTATTTT

d_gene: TRBD2
v_gene: TRBV5-1
j_gene: TRBJ2-2
abundance: NA
CDR3aa: CASSLRTSGTGELFF
CDR3nt: TGCGCCAGCAGCCTCAGGACTAGCGGGACCGGGGAGCTGTTTTTT

d_gene: NA
v_gene: TRBV7-3
j_gene: TRBJ2-3
abundance: few
CDR3aa: CASSLGGTSSRTDTQYF
CDR3nt: TGTGCCAGCAGCTTAGGGGGGACCAGTTCCCGCACAGATACGCAGTATTTT

d_gene: NA
v_gene: TRBV11-2
j_gene: TRBJ2-1
abundance: few
CDR3aa: CASSLPFDQLYNEQFF
CDR3nt: TGTGCCAGCAGCTTACCCTTTGACCAACTCTACAATGAGCAGTTCTTC

d_gene: TRBD1
v_gene: TRBV7-9
j_gene: TRBJ2-6
abundance: NA
CDR3aa: CASSFPTGTRSGANVLTF
CDR3nt: TGTGCCAGCAGCTTTCCGACAGGGACCCGCTCTGGGGCCAACGTCCTGACTTTC

d_gene: NA
v_gene: TRBV6-2/TRBV6-3
j_gene: TRBJ1-1
abundance: few
CDR3aa: CASSYSTQGWNTEAFF
CDR3nt: TGTGCCAGCAGTTACTCGACCCAAGGGTGGAACACTGAAGCTTTCTTT

d_gene: NA
v_gene: TRBV7-9
j_gene: TRBJ1-1
abundance: few
CDR3aa: CASSLPAENTEAFF
CDR3nt: TGTGCCAGCAGCTTACCGGCGGAGAACACTGAAGCTTTCTTT

d_gene: TRBD1
v_gene: TRBV5-1
j_gene: TRBJ1-1
abundance: NA
CDR3aa: CASSDRQGANMNTEAFF
CDR3nt: TGCGCCAGCAGCGACCGTCAGGGGGCCAACATGAACACTGAAGCTTTCTTT

d_gene: NA
v_gene: TRBV7-6
j_gene: TRBJ2-3
abundance: NA
CDR3aa: CASSFNLPDTQYF
CDR3nt: TGTGCCAGCAGTTTTAACCTTCCAGATACGCAGTATTTT

d_gene: TRBD1
v_gene: TRBV6-6
j_gene: TRBJ1-3
abundance: once
CDR3aa: CASSPRGFSGNTIYF
CDR3nt: TGTGCCAGCAGTCCCAGGGGGTTCTCTGGAAACACCATATATTTT

d_gene: NA
v_gene: TRBV18
j_gene: TRBJ1-5
abundance: many
CDR3aa: CASSPRGVGSNQPQHF
CDR3nt: TGTGCCAGCTCACCACGGGGGGTGGGGAGCAATCAGCCCCAGCATTTT